The rows below give T cell receptor beta chains drawn from one sample of a study of graft-versus-host responses after intestinal transplantation. Here immunoSEQ multiplex PCR was the method, and the copy in TCRdb shows in-frame clones only, minus some. The sample includes over 45,000 clones, 80% to 90% of them seen just once. The sequenced sample was PBMCs, obtained 26 days after transplant. The receptors stem from a human patient who received an intestinal transplant, so some T cells may come from the graft donor. Both conserved end residues are part of each CDR3.

CASSISGYSNQPQHF	TRBV19	TRBJ1-5
CASSQEHLAPTGELFF	TRBV4-2	TRBJ2-2
CASSEALGSANYGYTF	TRBV6-1	TRBJ1-2
CASSPAGDNEQFF	TRBV7-9	TRBJ2-1
CASSRGLATNEKLFF	TRBV2	TRBJ1-4
CASDRGGETQYF	TRBV28	TRBJ2-5
CASSYGLYNEQFF	TRBV27	TRBJ2-1
CASSPTRRGNTIYF	TRBV25-1	TRBJ1-3
CASSPQDSGTQETQYF	TRBV7-3	TRBJ2-5
CASSLESRDRDQPQHF	TRBV7-9	TRBJ1-5
CASSYTSNTEAFF	TRBV6-5	TRBJ1-1